This TCR beta chain originates from a study of T-cell memory formation after mild COVID-19. Across the study: Clustering of TCRs was largely donor specific.

One entry per CDR3 protein, called by TCRdb with MiXCR from the 5' RACE reads. The sample lists more than 25,000 distinct CDR3 sequences; about 16% were seen once. Study results and caveats: Some SARS-CoV-2-responding clones were already detected in memory before infection. Clones shrinking from day 15 to 85 showed even CD4/CD8 mixes; later expanders tilted CD4+.

This clonotype was recorded at least ten times. Its antigen is still unknown. In germline, CDR1 is SGHRS, CDR2 YFSETQ. The ends lost 4 bases at V and 1 base at J; junction bases unmatched: 11. The length of the CDR3 is 16 residues. The source material was PBMCs or a T cell subset sorted from them (not recorded which). This clonotype was obtained from an adult who had mild COVID-19 (a few samples of this study predate the infection). Cell type and time point are not known. The rearrangement joins TRBV5-1 to TRBJ2-7; 7 bases map to TRBD1. Here the CDR3 DNA reads TGCGCCAGCAGCCTTCTTAAACCGACAGGGTCCTACGAGCAGTACTTC. It codes for CASSLLKPTGSYEQYF.